The clone carrying this T cell receptor beta chain has at least ten counts. What it binds is not known. This entry is derived from a study of T cells in Graves' hyperthyroidism and ophthalmopathy. Study details: At initial diagnosis, before any treatment had begun, peripheral blood was obtained.

Template material for amplifying TCR beta CDR3 regions consisted of RNA transcripts. A first-round RT-PCR of the TCR CDR3 used the HTBI primer set. TCRdb passed the multiplex PCR reads through MiXCR, listing each CDR3 protein once. The sample lists about 290,000 distinct CDR3 sequences, about 14% seen once, with more than 7.5% in the top ten. Hyperthyroidism patients were newly diagnosed, had disease duration under 2 months, and were aged 18 to 65 years. This sample holds PBMCs from about 9.3 ml fresh peripheral blood. Regarding the study as a whole: Most clonotypes expanded in the thyroid (above 0.001) were also present in blood.

The sequencing sample was made of blood. The TCR was taken from a woman aged 30 to 39 with Graves' hyperthyroidism that later progressed to Graves' ophthalmopathy.

The CDR3 region is CASSYGLGDQPQHF. The CDR3 DNA is TGTGCCAGCAGTTACGGGCTGGGGGATCAGCCCCAGCATTTT. The rearrangement links TRBV6-2 or TRBV6-3 to TRBJ1-5, with D perhaps matching TRBD1 (5 bases). Germline assignment: CDR1 MNHEY and CDR2 SVGEGT. The V end lost 2 bases, the J end lost 5 bases, and 10 bases lay between the germline ends. The CDR3 is 14 amino acids.